The 22 T cell receptor beta chains below all came from one sample that was sequenced in a study of lymphopenia after photon versus proton radiotherapy. Method: immunoSEQ multiplex PCR; TCRdb's copy keeps in-frame clones and lacks some. The data show 160,000 or so clones, approximately 86% seen once. The input for sequencing was peripheral blood, taken from a patient treated with photon-based radiotherapy. These receptors all come from a man in his fifties with gastric cancer.

The chain links TRBV27 to TRBJ1-5, with 8 bases identical to TRBD1. The CDR3 consists of 13 residues. CDR1 is MNHEY, CDR2 SMNVEV, per germline (reference sequence). The junction had 4 bases not matched to a gene; V was cut back by 6 bases and J by 6 bases. For the CDR3, the DNA is TGTGCCAGCAGCAGGGACAGGCGTCAGCCCCAGCATTTT. It translates to CASSRDRRQPQHF.

This clone was counted once. The chain uses TRBV28 and TRBJ2-7; 8 nucleotides line up with TRBD1. This CDR3 contains 15 residues. J gave up 2 bases and V 2 bases, and 5 bases lay outside the gene matches. Per the germline V gene, CDR1 is MDHEN and CDR2 is SYDVKM. The DNA of the CDR3 is TGTGCCAGCAGTTTAAAGTCAGGGGGCGCCTACGAGCAGTACTTC. This sequence encodes CASSLKSGGAYEQYF.

The chain recombines TRBV5-4 with TRBJ2-7; 8 bases fit TRBD1. V trimming: 2 bases; J trimming: 2 bases; junction bases outside the gene matches: 9. Germline loops: CDR1 SGHNT, CDR2 YYREEE (reference sequence). CDR3 length: 16 amino acids. The CDR3 coding sequence is TGTGCCAGCAGCTTTAAGGTGGGACAGGCGGCCTACGAGCAGTACTTC. Its protein product is CASSFKVGQAAYEQYF.

The chain uses TRBV2 and TRBJ2-7, with 12 bases matching TRBD1. CDR1 and CDR2 (germline): SNHLY, FYNNEI. This CDR3 has 16 amino acids. V gave up 4 bases and J gave up 7 bases; unmatched junction bases: 11. The CDR3 bases are TGTGCCAGCAGTGTAAGGCCGGGACAGGGGGCGCCTGAGCAGTACTTC. It is translated as CASSVRPGQGAPEQYF.

This chain connects TRBV14 to TRBJ1-1, with 9 positions matching TRBD1. V dropped 6 bases and J dropped 6; count of bases not matched to a gene: 11. The CDR3 length is 15 residues. Germline loops: CDR1 SGHDN, CDR2 FVKESK. The DNA of the CDR3 is TGTGCCAGCAGTTCCGGACAGGGGAGGTTTGCTGAAGCTTTCTTT. Its protein is CASSSGQGRFAEAFF.

The CDR3 nucleotides read TGTGCCAGCAGCTCGTCCAGCCGAGTGAACACTGAAGCTTTCTTT. Translating gives CASSSSSRVNTEAFF. The chain couples TRBV5-4 to TRBJ1-1; D unclear. CDR1 and CDR2 from the germline V gene are SGHNT and YYREEE (reference sequence). The V and J ends lost 3 bases and 0 bases respectively, with 12 bases between them. This CDR3 comprises 15 residues.

This clone was observed once. The V and J genes are TRBV21-1 and TRBJ2-1; the DNA was not compared with TRBD1, the D call given in the table. TRBV21-1 is designated a pseudogene. The CDR3 extends over 16 amino acids. For the CDR3, the DNA is TGTGCCAGCAGCATAATCCACAGGGGAAGCTACAATGAGCAGTTCTTC. Translated, it gives CASSIIHRGSYNEQFF.

This sequence joins TRBV13 and TRBJ1-3; 7 bases agree with TRBD1. Trimming at V came to 8 bases and at J to 8 bases, leaving 15 bases not matched to a gene. CDR1 PRHDT and CDR2 FYEKMQ come from the germline V gene (reference sequence). The CDR3 runs to 15 residues. The CDR3 region has the DNA TGTGCCAGCTCTAACAGGGGCCCCAAGGACCACACCATATATTTT. Translating gives CASSNRGPKDHTIYF.

V gene TRBV12-5 combines with J gene TRBJ2-5; no definite D call. The CDR3 has 16 residues. Germline V gene sequence: CDR1 LGHNT, CDR2 FRNRAP. Trimming pared 0 bases from V and 0 bases from J, leaving 11 bases between. The CDR3 protein is CASGLVLGHHQETQYF. The CDR3 DNA sequence: TGTGCTAGTGGTTTGGTATTAGGTCATCACCAAGAGACCCAGTACTTC.

The chain carries TRBV9 and TRBJ2-7, with 10 bases fitting TRBD2. The CDR3 contains 14 residues. The V gene end was trimmed by 0 bases and the J gene end by 6 bases; junction bases not matched to a gene: 3. Per the germline V gene, CDR1 is SGDLS and CDR2 is YYNGEE. CDR3 nucleotides: TGTGCCAGCAGCGTAGTGGCTAGCGGGAGCGAGCAGTACTTC. Protein product: CASSVVASGSEQYF.

The chain is built from TRBV7-9 and TRBJ1-5, with TRBD1 matching over 7 bases. CDR1 and CDR2 from the germline V gene are SEHNR and FQNEAQ (reference sequence). V trimming: 0 bases; J trimming: 2 bases; junction bases outside the gene matches: 1. The CDR3 is 15 amino acids. CDR3 DNA sequence: TGTGCCAGCAGCTTAGCGGGACAGCGCAATCAGCCCCAGCATTTT. Protein: CASSLAGQRNQPQHF.

The DNA of the CDR3 is TGTGCCAGCAGCTTAGAGGGACGGGGCTTCCAAGAGACCCAGTACTTC. This sequence encodes CASSLEGRGFQETQYF. This chain connects TRBV5-6 to TRBJ2-5; D could derive from TRBD1 or TRBD2 (5 bases each). The CDR3 length is 16 residues. Trimming cost V 2 bases and J 1 base, with 15 bases left between them. In germline, CDR1 is SGHDT, CDR2 YYEEEE.

The rearrangement joins TRBV27 to TRBJ2-3; no firm D call. The V and J ends lost 5 bases and 6 bases respectively, with 15 bases between them. Germline assignment: CDR1 MNHEY and CDR2 SMNVEV (reference sequence). The CDR3 extends over 14 amino acids. The CDR3, as DNA: TGTGCCAGCAGTGCTTCCGGTTTCAAGGATACGCAGTATTTT. The encoded protein is CASSASGFKDTQYF.

This clone was found a few times. This chain links TRBV6-1 with TRBJ2-6; TRBD2 is a possible D gene (7 bases). The length of the CDR3 is 16 residues. In germline, CDR1 is MNHNS, CDR2 SASEGT. The V end was cut by 2 bases, the J end by 0 bases, with 8 bases between. The CDR3 sequence is CASSERGASGANVLTF. In DNA form, the CDR3 reads TGTGCCAGCAGTGAACGGGGGGCCTCTGGGGCCAACGTCCTGACTTTC.

V usage is TRBV10-3 and J usage is TRBJ2-5; 8 nucleotides match TRBD1. CDR3 length equals 15 residues. Trimming took 2 bases from V and 5 from J; bases not matched to a gene: 7. The germline V gene encodes CDR1 ENHRY and CDR2 SYGVKD. The CDR3 coding sequence is TGTGCCATCAGTGAGGGGCAGGGGGCGAGGGAGACCCAGTACTTC. This codes for CAISEGQGARETQYF.

The rearrangement links TRBV2 to TRBJ1-5; D remains unclear. CDR1 is SNHLY and CDR2 is FYNNEI in the germline V gene. The CDR3 is 16 amino acids. Deletions cut 0 bases from V and 0 bases from J, with 9 bases between. DNA of the CDR3: TGTGCCAGCAGTGAAGCAGTGGGAAGTAGCAATCAGCCCCAGCATTTT. Its protein product is CASSEAVGSSNQPQHF.

The J gene is TRBJ1-1, the V gene TRBV6-5; D is unclear. Trimming took off 2 bases at V and 4 bases at J, with 14 bases between the two ends. Germline-derived CDR1 and CDR2 are MNHEY and SVGAGI. The length of the CDR3 is 15 residues. CDR3 sequence: CASSYRAGDVTEAFF. The CDR3 DNA follows: TGTGCCAGCAGTTACCGAGCTGGAGACGTCACTGAAGCTTTCTTT.

This clone showed up many times. The CDR3 DNA follows: TGTGCCAGTACCGCCCGGCCGGGACAGAGCAATCAGCCCCAGCATTTT. This codes for CASTARPGQSNQPQHF. The chain uses TRBV19 and TRBJ1-5, with 7 bases that match TRBD1. With 7 bases clipped from V and 1 base from J, the junction kept 10 bases outside the gene matches. The CDR3 runs to 16 residues. The germline CDR1 and CDR2 sequences are LNHDA and SQIVND (reference sequence).

As DNA, the CDR3 is TGTGCCAGCAGCCCAAGATGGGACGGTGGTGGAAATGGCTACACCTTC. Translation gives CASSPRWDGGGNGYTF. V gene TRBV9 combines with J gene TRBJ1-2; a possible D gene is TRBD1 (5 bases). V was pared by 4 bases and J by 6 bases, with 22 bases between. Germline CDR1 reads SGDLS; CDR2 reads YYNGEE. This CDR3 has 16 amino acids.

The chain carries TRBV18 and TRBJ1-4; D not certain. V was clipped by 2 bases and J by 5 bases, with 6 bases between them. Looked up from germline, CDR1 is KGHSH and CDR2 is LQKENI. The CDR3 length is 13 residues. CDR3 in amino acids: CASSPGSNEKLFF. In DNA form, the CDR3 reads TGTGCCAGCTCACCAGGGTCGAATGAAAAACTGTTTTTT. Using reference TRBV18 and TRBJ1-4 for the parts outside the CDR3, the full variable domain is NAGVMQNPRHLVRRRGQEARLRCSPMKGHSHVYWYRQLPEEGLKFMVYLQKENIIDESGMPKERFSAEFPKEGPSILRIQQVVRGDSAAYFCASSPGSNEKLFFGSGTQLSVL.

The chain combines TRBV7-9 with TRBJ2-5; D remains unclear. Germline-derived CDR1 and CDR2 are SEHNR and FQNEAQ (reference sequence). With 0 bases removed from V and 5 bases from J, the gap between germline ends came to 13 bases. This CDR3 has 15 amino acids. The CDR3 here is CASSLARPIGETQYF. CDR3 DNA: TGTGCCAGCAGCTTAGCCAGGCCGATAGGGGAGACCCAGTACTTC.

The J gene is TRBJ1-2, the V gene TRBV30; D is ambiguous. This CDR3 comprises 12 residues. CDR1 GTSNPN and CDR2 SVGIG come from the germline V gene (reference sequence). V lost 1 base and J lost 8, with 11 bases in between. Here the CDR3 DNA reads TGTGCCTGGAGTGGGCTTGGGGAGGGCTACACCTTC. It translates to CAWSGLGEGYTF.